This TCR beta chain came from a study of blood T cell repertoires in COVID-19 (dated by TCRdb to the early 2020s). In terms of the full investigation: Samples covering the acute and convalescent phases of COVID-19 were provided by collaborators in the United States, Italy and Spain. Where available, HLA class I and class II types were obtained from metadata supplied by the sample provider rather than from assay-based typing. The repertoires were made available in a free public database intended to serve as a resource for research on the immune response to SARS-CoV-2. The material from the prospective study consisted of cDNA or gDNA derived from T cells, B-cell-depleted T cells, or PBMCs. Nearly every sample came with metadata listing a de-identified subject ID, COVID-19 status, age in years and sex. Deeply sampled blood TCRbeta repertoires from subjects exposed to, actively infected with, or recovered from COVID-19 were included in the dataset. The samples were drawn from the first 160 participants of the ongoing ImmuneRACE study and from some 1,300 subjects provided by 6 global collaborators.

For this clone: No antigen is known for it. No base quality values were provided; no much bigger clone lies one nucleotide off.

Broad study findings and their caveats: How much clinical and demographic metadata was included differed by source and by participant, and the metadata was provided uncurated.

Each collaborating institution followed its own protocols to collect whole blood in K2EDTA tubes. For TCRbeta analysis, collaborators shipped samples as frozen whole blood, isolated PBMCs, or DNA extracted from either of those sample types. TCRbeta CDR3 regions were amplified from genomic DNA by means of the immunoSEQ Assay, a bias-controlled multiplex PCR. As for the original processing: The number of nucleated cells in each sample was estimated by amplification of reference gene primers within the assay. Sequence reads were collapsed and filtered to measure the absolute abundance of every unique TCRbeta CDR3 rearrangement. Productive Simpson clonality was computed per sample as the square root of Simpson's diversity index over productive rearrangements. TCRdb provides this immuneACCESS table in a form limited to in-frame rearrangements. Some clones are lacking; in checked studies, under half of them reflect an unresolved V gene, and why the rest are absent is not known. V, J and clone size are taken as reported in that table, and D and trimming were inferred from the DNA itself. In all, the sample holds more than 300,000 clones, and approximately 82% of those were seen once. Roughly 1.1% of the sample is in the top ten clones.

Based on the germline V gene (reference sequence), the CDR1 and CDR2 sequences are LNHDA and SQIVND. Trimming costs V 6 bases and J 4 bases, and their ends lie 10 bases apart. From the cysteine up to the phenylalanine, the CDR3 has a length of 14 residues. CDR3 DNA is the only sequence kept; it has 42 bases, read in frame from the first base. Recombination connected TRBV19 to TRBJ2-6; no D gene call is confident. This receptor was obtained from a woman between 50 and 59 years old with acute or convalescent COVID-19. The material sequenced was peripheral blood. CDR3 sequence: CASSGSRGANVLTF. The DNA reads TGTGCCAGTAGCGGGTCAAGGGGGGCCAACGTCCTGACTTTC.